This T cell receptor (beta chain) came from a study of T cell repertoires in ileal Crohn's disease (dated by TCRdb to between 2017 and 2020). A note on the overall study: The median duration of disease was approximately 8.5 years, and at the time of surgery around 40% of patients were active smokers. The TCR repertoire was analysed in about 50 patients with Crohn's disease drawn from a prospective multicentre cohort. The study sequenced 171 mucosal samples from some 55 patients, taken at several locations on the surgical specimen and at postoperative endoscopy. All patients had surgery for a complication: stricturing disease in 61% and penetrating disease in around 39%. Roughly half of the patients were given postoperative therapy, with around eleven receiving thiopurines and approximately 17 receiving anti-TNF agents. Endoscopic postoperative recurrence was defined by a Rutgeerts score above i0. The study was conducted in parallel with a multicentre cohort built to find predictors of early endoscopic recurrence after ileocolonic resection. The M6 samples were biopsies of the neoterminal ileum collected during postoperative colonoscopy.

For commercial TCRB immunosequencing, five hundred nanograms of biopsy DNA were submitted for each sample. CDR3 regions were amplified from genomic DNA by Adaptive Biotechnology using a two-step, amplification bias-controlled multiplex PCR. In the first PCR, primers covered every V and J gene segment, and in the second PCR, barcodes and Illumina adapters were added. CDR3 libraries were sequenced using an Illumina instrument. Under the source paper's analysis protocol: The analysis drew on both the pipelines supplied by the vendor and custom analysis of the raw data in R/Bioconductor running R version 3.3.0. Clonality, which ranges from 0 to 1, was calculated as the inverse of the normalised Shannon entropy across all productive clones. High-frequency clones were defined as the share of the repertoire taken up by the top 100 clones, keeping only clones that passed a 95% confidence test. Repertoire diversity was measured with the Simpson index, and overlap between samples was measured with the Morisita-Horn index. Held by TCRdb, this immuneACCESS table contains in-frame sequences only and omits some clones. Under half of the omission traces to an unresolved V gene where checked; the cause of the rest is unknown. V, J and clone size reflect that table, while D and trimming were determined from the DNA. For this sample the table gives more than 7,000 clones, of which approximately 77% were detected only once. Approximately 8.8% of the sample lies in the top ten.

Per the germline V gene, SGHTA is the CDR1 and FQGTGA is the CDR2. From cysteine to phenylalanine, the CDR3 is 16 amino acids long. Only the CDR3 DNA stays, 48 bases, in frame from base 1. V loses 5 bases at its end and J loses 5 bases; junction bases beyond the gene matches: 13. Taken with the paper, the label for time point translates to: neoterminal ileum biopsy at postoperative endoscopy, about 6 months after surgery. To be eligible, patients had to be adults with ileal or ileocolonic Crohn's disease and an indication for ileocolonic resection. Before DNA extraction, whole ileal mucosal biopsies were kept frozen at -80 degrees C. Genomic DNA was extracted from frozen whole biopsies using a TRizol-based method and was quantified with a NanoDrop 2000 spectrophotometer. Overall study results and their limits: Within the first year after surgery, the timing of postoperative endoscopy varied, and the median delay was around 6.7 months. Compared with non-smokers, patients who were active smokers at surgery showed a significantly higher proportion of clonal expansions (approximately 28% vs 17%, p=0.02). More high-frequency clones were carried by sorted CD8 T cells than by CD4 T cells, suggesting that mucosal expansions were mainly CD8. Mucosal CD4 and CD8 T cells were sorted and sequenced only in a subgroup of patients, the size of which was not stated. Endoscopic recurrence was found to be associated with higher high-frequency clone percentages at surgery, and recurrence was observed in all patients with clonality above 26.8% (18/57).

This clone has just a few counts. Its antigen remains unidentified. Qualities for individual bases were not recorded, and no much larger clone is one base off. In this chain, TRBV7-3 is recombined with TRBJ2-7; 9 of the junction bases match TRBD1. Material: ileal tissue. The origin of this receptor is an adult with Crohn's disease. Here the CDR3 is given as CASSPPGGTGSNEQYF. DNA sequence: TGTGCCAGCAGCCCCCCGGGCGGGACAGGGTCTAACGAGCAGTACTTC.